This entry lists 26 T cell receptor beta chains sequenced from one sample in a study of T cell responses to AZD1222 COVID-19 vaccine. Sequenced by immunoSEQ multiplex PCR; TCRdb stores in-frame clones only, minus some. The sample has under 150,000 clones; over 75% are singletons. This specimen was peripheral blood, taken on day 0 of AZD1222 vaccination. All receptors come from an adult in good health.

The chain joins TRBV9 to TRBJ2-7, with 13 positions matching TRBD2. V shed 1 base and J 0 bases; nucleotides not matched to a gene: 19. The CDR3 loop spans 22 amino acids. Germline lookup yields CDR1 SGDLS and CDR2 YYNGEE. DNA for the CDR3: TGTGCCAGCAGCGTAACCCCTTATAACCCGGGACTAGCGGGACCTCGCTCCTACGAGCAGTACTTC. Encoded protein: CASSVTPYNPGLAGPRSYEQYF.

The chain is built from TRBV7-8 and TRBJ1-4, with D possibly TRBD1 on 6 matching bases. The CDR3 is made up of 14 amino acids. Germline CDR1 is SGHVS and CDR2 is FQNEAQ. V shed 4 bases and J shed 1 base, with 7 bases lying between them. For the CDR3, the DNA is TGTGCCAGCAGCTCACAGGGAACTAATGAAAAACTGTTTTTT. It specifies CASSSQGTNEKLFF.

V gene TRBV5-8 combines with J gene TRBJ2-5; 9 positions match TRBD2. Germline values: CDR1 SGHTS, CDR2 YDEGEE. The V and J ends lost 3 bases and 4 bases, in that order; junction bases with no gene match: 10. The CDR3 has 16 amino acids. CDR3 bases: TGTGCCAGCAGCTCTTCCGGGACTAGCATTTTAGAGACCCAGTACTTC. This translates into CASSSSGTSILETQYF.

V gene TRBV6-5 combines with J gene TRBJ1-2; a weak D match, TRBD1 (6 bases). This CDR3 region has 13 residues. The V end was cut by 6 bases, the J end by 2 bases, with 10 bases between. Germline CDR1 is MNHEY and CDR2 is SVGAGI. Here the CDR3 DNA reads TGTGCCAGCAGCGGGGGCGAAAACTATGGCTACACCTTC. Translated: CASSGGENYGYTF.

This clone was picked up one time. The chain couples TRBV19 to TRBJ2-3; D gene uncertain. The CDR3 is made up of 13 amino acids. CDR1 and CDR2 from the germline V gene are LNHDA and SQIVND (reference sequence). V was pared by 3 bases and J by 4 bases, with 8 bases between. The CDR3 loop is CASSIWLADTQYF. The DNA of the CDR3 is TGTGCCAGTAGTATTTGGCTTGCAGATACGCAGTATTTT.

The chain links TRBV5-6 to TRBJ2-3, with 13 bases matching TRBD2. J was trimmed by 4 bases and V by 4 bases; bases with no gene match: 9. This CDR3 is 17 amino acids long. Germline CDR1 reads SGHDT; CDR2 reads YYEEEE. DNA of the CDR3: TGTGCCAGCAGCCCGCTTGGACTAGCGGGAGAGGCAGATACGCAGTATTTT. Its protein is CASSPLGLAGEADTQYF.

The chain carries TRBV9 and TRBJ1-1; D may be TRBD1 (5 bases). The V and J ends lost 4 bases and 5 bases respectively, with 6 bases between them. In germline, CDR1 is SGDLS, CDR2 YYNGEE. The CDR3 spans 11 residues. The CDR3 reads CASSRGTEAFF. The CDR3 nucleotides are TGTGCCAGCAGCCGGGGGACTGAAGCTTTCTTT. Using reference TRBV9 and TRBJ1-1 for the parts outside the CDR3, the full variable domain is DSGVTQTPKHLITATGQRVTLRCSPRSGDLSVYWYQQSLDQGLQFLIQYYNGEERAKGNILERFSAQQFPDLHSELNLSSLELGDSALYFCASSRGTEAFFGQGTRLTVV.

The V and J genes are TRBV12-3 or TRBV12-4 and TRBJ2-1, with 11 bases lining up with TRBD2. The CDR3 has 13 amino acids. The J segment lost 6 bases and the V segment lost 6 bases, leaving 1 base of the junction unmatched. The DNA of the CDR3 is TGTGCCAGCAGACTAGCGGGAGTCAATGAGCAGTTCTTC. Translating gives CASRLAGVNEQFF.

The rearrangement joins TRBV27 to TRBJ2-7, with D possibly being TRBD2 (6 bases). CDR3 length: 15 residues. CDR1 MNHEY and CDR2 SMNVEV come from the germline V gene (reference sequence). V was shortened by 0 bases and J by 7 bases, with 16 bases between the two germline ends. The CDR3 protein is CASSLSVAGMGEQYF. CDR3 nucleotide sequence: TGTGCCAGCAGTTTATCGGTTGCGGGGATGGGAGAGCAGTACTTC.

The chain has TRBV10-3 and TRBJ1-4; tentative D call: TRBD1 (5 bases). CDR1 is ENHRY and CDR2 is SYGVKD in the germline V gene. This CDR3 region has 14 residues. V was shortened by 3 bases and J by 10 bases, with 15 bases between the two germline ends. CDR3 coding DNA: TGTGCCATCAGTGAAAAAGGGGAAAGCCGAAAACTGTTTTTT. Amino acids: CAISEKGESRKLFF.

This clone was counted a single time. The V and J genes are TRBV5-4 and TRBJ2-7; the D is unclear. The CDR3 spans 13 residues. Trimming left V 4 bases short and J 3 bases short, with 11 bases between. CDR1 is SGHNT, CDR2 YYREEE, per germline (reference sequence). CDR3 DNA sequence: TGTGCCAGCAGCAGCTACTCAGACTACGAGCAGTACTTC. Its translation is CASSSYSDYEQYF.

This sequence joins TRBV5-8 and TRBJ2-2; D gene ambiguous. The V end lost 2 bases, the J end lost 0 bases, and 8 bases lay between the germline ends. Germline CDR1 is SGHTS and CDR2 is YDEGEE. This CDR3 has 15 amino acids. The CDR3: CASSFPVANTGELFF. The CDR3 coding sequence is TGTGCCAGCAGCTTCCCGGTCGCGAACACCGGGGAGCTGTTTTTT.

This chain connects TRBV12-3 or TRBV12-4 to TRBJ2-3; D possibly corresponds to TRBD2 (6 bases). This CDR3 has 13 amino acids. Trimming stripped 8 bases from V and 3 bases from J, with 12 bases between. The CDR3 DNA sequence: TGTGCCAGCCGAGAGGGGAGGACAGATACGCAGTATTTT. Encoded protein: CASREGRTDTQYF.

The chain has TRBV18 and TRBJ2-1, with 8 bases that match TRBD2. CDR3 length: 21 residues. CDR1 and CDR2 from the germline V gene are KGHSH and LQKENI. Losses at the gene ends were 3 bases for V and 0 bases for J; bases not matched to a gene: 19. The CDR3, as DNA: TGTGCCAGCTCACCTTCGGAAGCGGGAGCTCCACTCCCTAGCTCCTACAATGAGCAGTTCTTC. Protein: CASSPSEAGAPLPSSYNEQFF.

The chain has TRBV7-2 and TRBJ2-1; the D is unclear. Trimming stripped 0 bases from V and 4 bases from J, with 4 bases between. CDR1 and CDR2 from the germline V gene are SGHTA and FQGNSA. The CDR3 contains 13 residues. The CDR3 sequence: CASSLAAYNEQFF. The CDR3 bases are TGTGCCAGCAGCTTAGCTGCGTACAATGAGCAGTTCTTC.

This chain links TRBV30 with TRBJ1-6; possibly TRBD1 for D (5 bases). Looked up from germline, CDR1 is GTSNPN and CDR2 is SVGIG (reference sequence). There are 15 residues in the CDR3. V was clipped by 2 bases and J by 7 bases, with 15 bases between them. CDR3 amino acids: CAWSPAGIDNSPLHF. In nucleotides, the CDR3 is TGTGCCTGGAGTCCGGCAGGGATTGACAATTCACCCCTCCACTTT.

The CDR3 reads CASSPPGRDDYEQYF. The CDR3 bases are TGTGCCAGCAGCCCCCCGGGGCGGGACGACTACGAGCAGTACTTC. The chain combines TRBV7-9 with TRBJ2-7; D may be TRBD2 (6 bases). V was clipped by 5 bases and J by 3 bases, with 17 bases between them. CDR3 size: 15 residues. The germline CDR1 and CDR2 sequences are SEHNR and FQNEAQ (reference sequence). Variable domain in full (rest from reference TRBV7-9 and TRBJ2-7): DTGVSQNPRHKITKRGQNVTFRCDPISEHNRLYWYRQTLGQGPEFLTYFQNEAQLEKSRLLSDRFSAERPKGSFSTLEIQRTEQGDSAMYLCASSPPGRDDYEQYFGPGTRLTVT.

The chain employs TRBV4-3 and TRBJ1-2, with a tentative D call TRBD1 (6 bases). Trimming left V 4 bases short and J 8 bases short, with 14 bases between. The CDR3 has 13 amino acids. Germline values: CDR1 LGHNA, CDR2 YSLEER. The DNA for the CDR3 is TGCGCCAGCAGCCGAGGAGACAGGAGCGGCTACACCTTC. This gives the protein CASSRGDRSGYTF.

The CDR3 sequence: CASSSRDRGGNEQYF. The DNA for the CDR3 is TGTGCCAGCAGTTCCCGGGACAGGGGTGGGAACGAGCAGTACTTC. J is TRBJ2-7 and V is TRBV6-5, with 10 bases aligning to TRBD1. The CDR3 totals 15 residues. Trimming removed 4 bases from V and 5 bases from J; junction bases left unmatched: 8. Germline V gene data show CDR1 as MNHEY and CDR2 as SVGAGI.

The genes are TRBV24-1 and TRBJ1-5; the D is unclear. This CDR3 region has 15 residues. Germline-derived CDR1 and CDR2 are KGHDR and SFDVKD. Trimming cost V 3 bases and J 3 bases, with 11 bases left between them. CDR3 protein: CATSDRNSYNQPQHF. CDR3 DNA: TGTGCCACCAGTGATAGAAACAGTTACAATCAGCCCCAGCATTTT.

This rearrangement joins TRBV4-2 to TRBJ2-7, with 7 bases identical to TRBD2. Trimming at V came to 0 bases and at J to 3 bases, leaving 5 bases not matched to a gene. The germline gives CDR1 LGHNA, CDR2 YNFKEQ. CDR3 length equals 15 residues. The DNA for the CDR3 is TGTGCCAGCAGCCAAGAAGCGGGGATCTTCTACGAGCAGTACTTC. Its protein is CASSQEAGIFYEQYF.

This chain joins TRBV5-1 and TRBJ2-7, with D perhaps matching TRBD2 (5 bases). CDR3 size: 12 residues. CDR1 is SGHRS, CDR2 YFSETQ, per germline. Trimming left V 4 bases short and J 3 bases short, with 8 bases between. The CDR3 bases are TGCGCCAGCAGCCGGACTGACTACGAGCAGTACTTC. Translation gives CASSRTDYEQYF.

This chain uses TRBV19 with TRBJ1-5, with D possibly TRBD1 on 6 matching bases. Between the trimmed V and J ends, which lost 3 bases and 9 bases, there was a span of 18 bases. Germline V CDR1 and CDR2: LNHDA, SQIVND (reference sequence). The CDR3 has 15 residues. The CDR3 nucleotides read TGTGCCAGTAGTATGGTCGTCGGGGGCGCGGGGCCCCAGCATTTT. Translation gives CASSMVVGGAGPQHF. Together with reference TRBV19 and TRBJ1-5, the CDR3 gives the full variable domain: DGGITQSPKYLFRKEGQNVTLSCEQNLNHDAMYWYRQDPGQGLRLIYYSQIVNDFQKGDIAEGYSVSREKKESFPLTVTSAQKNPTAFYLCASSMVVGGAGPQHFGDGTRLSIL.

V usage is TRBV12-3 or TRBV12-4 and J usage is TRBJ2-1, with D possibly matching TRBD1 (6 bases). The CDR3 is 12 residues long. V lost 5 bases and J lost 10, with 12 bases in between. CDR3 region: CASSTQGWEQFF. The CDR3 DNA sequence: TGTGCCAGCAGTACACAGGGTTGGGAGCAGTTCTTC.

CDR3 in amino acids: CSASQRAPGRLGSGANVLTF. The CDR3 bases are TGCAGTGCTAGTCAGAGAGCTCCAGGACGCCTGGGCTCTGGGGCCAACGTCCTGACTTTC. V gene TRBV20-1 combines with J gene TRBJ2-6; D is undetermined. CDR1 is DFQATT and CDR2 is SNEGSKA in the germline V gene (reference sequence). V was shortened by 3 bases and J by 0 bases, with 24 bases between the two germline ends. The CDR3 totals 20 residues.

The chain uses TRBV4-3 and TRBJ2-3; TRBD2 matches 11 bases. The germline gives CDR1 LGHNA, CDR2 YSLEER. The CDR3 loop spans 16 amino acids. V was clipped by 3 bases and J by 4 bases; unmatched bases: 6. In DNA, the CDR3 is TGCGCCAGCAGCCAGGTAGCGGGAGGGCCCTCAGATACGCAGTATTTT. Translated, it gives CASSQVAGGPSDTQYF.